This T cell receptor (beta chain) stems from a study of identical twins. Whole-study findings and limits: Insertions ran lower in abundant cord blood beta clonotypes, though not in memory repertoires.

TCRdb reprocessed the 5' RACE reads via MiXCR and lists one record per CDR3 protein. The data contain about 300,000 distinct CDR3 sequences, more than 9% of them seen just once; the ten biggest clones take up about 7%. As for this clonotype: What it binds is unknown.

There are 16 residues in the CDR3. V lost 7 bases, J lost 2 bases, and 9 bases stayed unmatched. This sample was shared with a second study, whose subject was yellow fever vaccine responses in identical twins.

Sequencing was carried out using CD8+ T cells sorted from blood. This chain connects TRBV12-3 or TRBV12-4 to TRBJ2-2; 8 nucleotides match TRBD2. This TCR derives from a woman between 18 and 29 years old in good health. The CDR3 is CASTFGGGINTGELFF. The CDR3 DNA reads TGTGCCAGCACCTTCGGGGGGGGGATCAACACCGGGGAGCTGTTTTTT.